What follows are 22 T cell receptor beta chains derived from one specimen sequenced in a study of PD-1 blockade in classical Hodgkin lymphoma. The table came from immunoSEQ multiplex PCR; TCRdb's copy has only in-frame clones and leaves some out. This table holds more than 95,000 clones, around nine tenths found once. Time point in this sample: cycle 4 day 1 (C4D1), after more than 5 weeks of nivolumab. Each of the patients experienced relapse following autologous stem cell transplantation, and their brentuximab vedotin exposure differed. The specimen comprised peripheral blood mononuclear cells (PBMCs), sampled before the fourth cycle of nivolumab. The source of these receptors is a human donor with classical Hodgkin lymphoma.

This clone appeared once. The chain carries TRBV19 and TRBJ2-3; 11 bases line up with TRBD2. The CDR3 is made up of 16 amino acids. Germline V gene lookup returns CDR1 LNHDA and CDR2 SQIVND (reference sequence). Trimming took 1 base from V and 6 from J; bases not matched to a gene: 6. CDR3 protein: CASSIGASGRWDTQYF. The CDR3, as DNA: TGTGCCAGTAGTATAGGGGCTAGCGGGAGGTGGGATACGCAGTATTTT. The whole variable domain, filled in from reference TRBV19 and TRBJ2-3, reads DGGITQSPKYLFRKEGQNVTLSCEQNLNHDAMYWYRQDPGQGLRLIYYSQIVNDFQKGDIAEGYSVSREKKESFPLTVTSAQKNPTAFYLCASSIGASGRWDTQYFGPGTRLTVL.

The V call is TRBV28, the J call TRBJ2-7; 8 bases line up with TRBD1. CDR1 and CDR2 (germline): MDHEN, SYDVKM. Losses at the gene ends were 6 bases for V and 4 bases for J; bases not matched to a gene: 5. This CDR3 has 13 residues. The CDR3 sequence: CASRDREGYEQYF. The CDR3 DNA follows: TGTGCCAGCAGGGACAGGGAAGGTTACGAGCAGTACTTC.

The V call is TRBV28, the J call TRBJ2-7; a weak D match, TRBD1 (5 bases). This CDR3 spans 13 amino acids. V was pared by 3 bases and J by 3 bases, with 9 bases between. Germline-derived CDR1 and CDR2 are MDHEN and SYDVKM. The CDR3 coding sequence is TGTGCCAGCAGTTTGACAGTTTTCTACGAGCAGTACTTC. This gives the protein CASSLTVFYEQYF.

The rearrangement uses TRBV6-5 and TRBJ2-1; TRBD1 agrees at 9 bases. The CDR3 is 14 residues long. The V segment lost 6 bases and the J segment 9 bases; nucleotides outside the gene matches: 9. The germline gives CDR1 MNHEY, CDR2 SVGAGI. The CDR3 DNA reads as TGTGCCAGCAGCCTTGGACAGGGGATCGTTGAGCAGTTCTTC. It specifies CASSLGQGIVEQFF.

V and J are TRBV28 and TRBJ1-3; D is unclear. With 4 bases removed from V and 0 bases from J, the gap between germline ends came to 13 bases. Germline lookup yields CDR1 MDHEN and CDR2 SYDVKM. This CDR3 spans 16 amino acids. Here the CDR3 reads CASSSDQLLSGNTIYF. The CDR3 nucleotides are TGTGCCAGCAGTTCGGACCAACTGCTCTCTGGAAACACCATATATTTT.

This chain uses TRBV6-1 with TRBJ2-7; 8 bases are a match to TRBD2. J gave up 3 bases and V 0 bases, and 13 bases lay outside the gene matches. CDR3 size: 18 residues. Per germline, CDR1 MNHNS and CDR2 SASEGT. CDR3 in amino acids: CASSEAGPLAGGIYEQYF. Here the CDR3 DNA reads TGTGCCAGCAGTGAAGCGGGACCCCTGGCGGGAGGTATCTACGAGCAGTACTTC.

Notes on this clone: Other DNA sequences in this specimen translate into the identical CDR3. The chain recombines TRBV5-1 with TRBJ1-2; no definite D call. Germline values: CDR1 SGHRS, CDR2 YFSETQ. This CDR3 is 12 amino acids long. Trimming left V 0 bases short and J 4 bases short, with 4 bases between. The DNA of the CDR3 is TGCGCCAGCAGCTTGGAAGGCTATGGCTACACCTTC. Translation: CASSLEGYGYTF.

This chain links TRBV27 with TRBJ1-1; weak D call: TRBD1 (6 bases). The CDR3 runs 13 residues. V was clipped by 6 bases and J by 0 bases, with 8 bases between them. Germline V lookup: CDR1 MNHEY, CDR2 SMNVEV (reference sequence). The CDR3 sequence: CASRDRMNTEAFF. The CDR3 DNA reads TGTGCCAGCAGGGACAGAATGAACACTGAAGCTTTCTTT.

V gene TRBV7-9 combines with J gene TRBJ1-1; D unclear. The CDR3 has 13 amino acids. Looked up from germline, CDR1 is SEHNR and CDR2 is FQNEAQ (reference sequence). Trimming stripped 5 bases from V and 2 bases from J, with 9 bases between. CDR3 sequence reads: CASSGDGNTEAFF. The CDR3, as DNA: TGTGCCAGCAGCGGAGACGGAAACACTGAAGCTTTCTTT.

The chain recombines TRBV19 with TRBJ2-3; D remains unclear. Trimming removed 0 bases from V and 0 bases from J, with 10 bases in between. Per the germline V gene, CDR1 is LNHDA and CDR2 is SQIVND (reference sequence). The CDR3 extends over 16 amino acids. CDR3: CASSIDPGGSTDTQYF. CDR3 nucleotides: TGTGCCAGTAGTATAGACCCGGGTGGGAGCACAGATACGCAGTATTTT.

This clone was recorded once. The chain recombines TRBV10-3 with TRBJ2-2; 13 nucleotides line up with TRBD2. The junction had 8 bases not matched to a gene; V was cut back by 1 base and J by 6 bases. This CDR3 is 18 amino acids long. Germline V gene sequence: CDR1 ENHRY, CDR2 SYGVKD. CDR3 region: CAISEWGTSGEYAGELFF. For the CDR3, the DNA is TGTGCCATCAGTGAGTGGGGGACTAGCGGGGAATATGCCGGGGAGCTGTTTTTT.

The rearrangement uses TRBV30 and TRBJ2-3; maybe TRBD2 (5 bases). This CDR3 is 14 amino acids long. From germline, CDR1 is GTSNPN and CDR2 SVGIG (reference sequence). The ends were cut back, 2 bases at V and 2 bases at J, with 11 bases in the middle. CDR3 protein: CAWSRRAPTDTQYF. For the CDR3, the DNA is TGTGCCTGGAGTAGGCGGGCCCCCACAGATACGCAGTATTTT.

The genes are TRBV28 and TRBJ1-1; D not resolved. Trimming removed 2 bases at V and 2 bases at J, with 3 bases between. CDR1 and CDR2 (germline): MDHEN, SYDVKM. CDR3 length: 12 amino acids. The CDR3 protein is CASSLGNTEAFF. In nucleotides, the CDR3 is TGTGCCAGCAGTTTAGGTAACACTGAAGCTTTCTTT.

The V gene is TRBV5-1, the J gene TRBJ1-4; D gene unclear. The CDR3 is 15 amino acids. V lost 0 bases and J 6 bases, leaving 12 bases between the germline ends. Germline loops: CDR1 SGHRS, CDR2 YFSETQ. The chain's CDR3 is CASSLGLVEDEKLFF. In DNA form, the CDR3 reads TGCGCCAGCAGCTTGGGACTCGTAGAAGATGAAAAACTGTTTTTT.

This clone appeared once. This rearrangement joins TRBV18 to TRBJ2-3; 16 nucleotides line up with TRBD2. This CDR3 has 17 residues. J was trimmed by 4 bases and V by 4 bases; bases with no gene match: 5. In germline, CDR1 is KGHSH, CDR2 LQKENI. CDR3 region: CASSLLGLAGGPDTQYF. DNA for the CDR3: TGTGCCAGCTCACTACTGGGACTAGCGGGAGGGCCAGATACGCAGTATTTT. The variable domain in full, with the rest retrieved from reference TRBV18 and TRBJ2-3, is NAGVMQNPRHLVRRRGQEARLRCSPMKGHSHVYWYRQLPEEGLKFMVYLQKENIIDESGMPKERFSAEFPKEGPSILRIQQVVRGDSAAYFCASSLLGLAGGPDTQYFGPGTRLTVL.

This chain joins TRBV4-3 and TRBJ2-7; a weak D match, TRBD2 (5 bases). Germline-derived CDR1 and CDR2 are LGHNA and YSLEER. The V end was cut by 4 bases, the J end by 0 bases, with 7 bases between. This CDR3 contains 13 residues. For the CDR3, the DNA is TGCGCCAGCAGCCGAGACTACTCCTACGAGCAGTACTTC. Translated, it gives CASSRDYSYEQYF.

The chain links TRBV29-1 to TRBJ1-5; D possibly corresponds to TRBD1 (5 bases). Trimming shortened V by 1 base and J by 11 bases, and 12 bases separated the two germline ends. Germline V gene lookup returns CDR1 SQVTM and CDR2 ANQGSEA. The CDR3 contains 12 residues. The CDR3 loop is CSVEGWDGAQHF. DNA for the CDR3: TGCAGCGTTGAAGGTTGGGACGGGGCCCAGCATTTT.

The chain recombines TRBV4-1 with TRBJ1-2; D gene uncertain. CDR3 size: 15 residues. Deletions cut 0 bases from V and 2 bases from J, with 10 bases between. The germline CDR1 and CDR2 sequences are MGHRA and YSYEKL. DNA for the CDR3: TGCGCCAGCAGCCAAGAGAGCGGGCGGAACTATGGCTACACCTTC. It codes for CASSQESGRNYGYTF.

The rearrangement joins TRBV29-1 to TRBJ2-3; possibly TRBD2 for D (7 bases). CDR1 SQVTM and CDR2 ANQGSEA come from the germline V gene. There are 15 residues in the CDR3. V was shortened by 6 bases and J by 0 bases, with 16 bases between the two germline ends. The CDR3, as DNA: TGCAGCGTGGGGGGGCAGACTACTAGCACAGATACGCAGTATTTT. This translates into CSVGGQTTSTDTQYF.

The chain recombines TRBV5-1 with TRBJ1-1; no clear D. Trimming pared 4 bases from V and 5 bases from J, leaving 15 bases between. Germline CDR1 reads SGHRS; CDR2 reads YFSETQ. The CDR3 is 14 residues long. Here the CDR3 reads CASSRAGSLTEAFF. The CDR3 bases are TGCGCCAGCAGCCGAGCAGGCAGTTTAACTGAAGCTTTCTTT.

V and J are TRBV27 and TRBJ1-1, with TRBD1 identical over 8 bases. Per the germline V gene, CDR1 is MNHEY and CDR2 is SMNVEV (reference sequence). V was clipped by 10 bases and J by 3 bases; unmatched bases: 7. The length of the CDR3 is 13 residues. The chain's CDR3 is CATRDRPDTEAFF. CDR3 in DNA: TGTGCCACCCGGGACAGGCCTGACACTGAAGCTTTCTTT.

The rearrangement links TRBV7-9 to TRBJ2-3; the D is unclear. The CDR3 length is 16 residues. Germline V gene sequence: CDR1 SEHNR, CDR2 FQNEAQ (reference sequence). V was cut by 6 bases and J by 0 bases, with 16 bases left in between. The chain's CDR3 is CASRPNQVSSTDTQYF. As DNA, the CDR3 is TGTGCCAGCAGGCCCAATCAGGTTTCTAGCACAGATACGCAGTATTTT.